This T cell receptor (beta chain) derives from a study of shared clonotypes between healthy human individuals. The study, taken as a whole, reports: Naive CD4 clonotype sharing across several donors was about 5%.

Concerning this clone itself: The antigen remains undetermined.

The germline CDR1 and CDR2 sequences are SGHVS and FQNEAQ. CDR3 length equals 16 residues. Unmatched junction bases numbered 10, after V lost 2 bases and J lost 4 bases. Data came from immunoSEQ multiplex PCR; TCRdb stores just in-frame clones and leaves some out. The sample records over 1.5 million clones, 95% to 99% being singletons. The clonotype was recovered from a man aged 25 to 40 in good health. The rearrangement uses TRBV7-8 and TRBJ1-2; 7 nucleotides line up with TRBD1. Material: naive CD4+ T cells sorted from blood. Sample subset: CD45RA+ positively selected. The CDR3 loop is CASSLNGATGSYGYTF. The CDR3, as DNA: TGTGCCAGCAGCTTAAACGGAGCGACAGGGTCCTATGGCTACACCTTC.